This T cell receptor beta chain emerged from a study of a mutant IDH1 vaccine in newly diagnosed glioma. With respect to this clone: Its antigen is not known.

Data came from immunoSEQ multiplex PCR; TCRdb stores just in-frame clones and leaves some out. The sample yields 56,000 or so clones, 70% to 85% seen once. The time point here: week 47, end of study. Mutant IDH1 20-mer peptide, at 300 ug, made up each vaccine dose, with topical imiquimod. Donor diagnoses consisted of new WHO grade 3 or 4 IDH1-mutant, ATRX-lost astrocytomas. Germline CDR1 LNHNV, CDR2 YYDKDF (reference sequence). V was clipped by 1 base and J by 7 bases, with 13 bases between them. The CDR3 sequence is 14 residues long. The sample was PBMCs, taken from a glioma patient whose treatment included an IDH1 peptide vaccine. The gene calls are TRBV15 and TRBJ1-2; D not certain. The TCR sequence derives from a middle-aged man with glioma. CDR3 coding DNA: TGTGCCACCAGCAGAGCTTACCGGGCCGGTGGCTACACCTTC. This codes for CATSRAYRAGGYTF.